What follows describes a single T cell receptor beta chain. Its target is not known. The sample is drawn from a study of vaccination and CD4 T cells after COVID-19. Study as a whole: Vaccination of participants consisted of two doses of either BNT162b2 or mRNA-1273 vaccine. Each control culture was treated with a CEFX pool, an HIV-1 Nef pool, or no peptide.

The Oncomine TCR Beta short-read assay generated sequence data from the DNA of cultured CD4+ T cells. Each CDR3 protein is one row after TCRdb ran MiXCR on the PCR reads. The data show approximately 10,000 distinct CDR3 sequences, with roughly 63% seen just once and 17% held by the top ten. The V gene's germline CDR1 is DFQATT and CDR2 SNEGSKA (reference sequence). The ends lost 3 bases at V and 3 bases at J; junction bases unmatched: 3. The CDR3 runs 13 residues. Study-wide findings and caveats: A median roughly 84% of convalescent patients' SARS-CoV-2-reactive clones emerged only after vaccination.

Treatment noted: roughly 10-day PBMC culture with coronavirus spike peptide pools or control peptides (ViraFEST assay). ViraFEST used peptide pools to expand antigen-specific T cells before TCR sequencing. The rearrangement joins TRBV20-1 to TRBJ2-3, with 7 positions matching TRBD2. The source of this sequence is a human donor who had recovered from COVID-19. The source material was CD4+ T cells from blood, cultured in vitro. DNA of the CDR3: TGCAGTGCTAGCCAGGGAGGGACAGATACGCAGTATTTT. Its protein is CSASQGGTDTQYF.